This record covers a single T cell receptor beta chain. Its antigen is not known. Repertoires were generated with immunoSEQ multiplex PCR, while TCRdb's copy carries only in-frame clones and drops some. Of about 130,000 clones in the sample, about 80% were seen once. The sample is drawn from a study of T cell responses to AZD1222 COVID-19 vaccine. Study-wide points: An increase in Spike-specific TCR breadth and depth was observed after two AZD1222 doses. Clonal diversity was possibly underestimated, and the donors were mostly white British, with more females. Reportedly, close to half of spike-specific TCRs are directed against unmutated variant regions.

Trimming cost V 7 bases and J 0 bases; bases outside gene matches: 5. Germline CDR1 is LNHDA and CDR2 is SQIVND (reference sequence). The CDR3 sequence is 14 residues long. This TCR was sampled from an adult in good health. The source was peripheral blood, collected on day 0 of AZD1222 vaccination. This rearrangement joins TRBV19 to TRBJ2-7, with TRBD2 identical over 8 bases. The CDR3: CASKQRGSSYEQYF. The CDR3 bases are TGTGCCAGTAAACAGCGGGGGAGCTCCTACGAGCAGTACTTC.